This T cell receptor (beta chain) was sequenced for a study of T cell responses to AZD1222 COVID-19 vaccine. Findings and limits, study-wide: Baseline seropositives among AZD1222 recipients totaled only 5 to 7.

The assay was immunoSEQ multiplex PCR, and TCRdb's table has in-frame clones only and misses some. The sample carries 54,000 or so clones, around 80% recorded once. A word on this clone: The antigen remains unidentified.

The CDR3 length is 13 residues. The V and J ends lost 4 bases and 2 bases, in that order; junction bases with no gene match: 3. Germline V gene sequence: CDR1 GTSNPN, CDR2 SVGIG (reference sequence). The sequence was obtained from an adult who received the AZD1222 COVID-19 vaccine. This material consisted of peripheral blood, taken 28 days after the second AZD1222 dose. The rearrangement links TRBV30 to TRBJ2-5, with TRBD2 identical over 8 bases. CDR3 in DNA: TGTGCCTGGACACTAGCGGTACAAGAGACCCAGTACTTC. It specifies CAWTLAVQETQYF. The complete variable domain, with remaining parts taken from reference TRBV30 and TRBJ2-5, reads SQTIHQWPATLVQPVGSPLSLECTVEGTSNPNLYWYRQAAGRGLQLLFYSVGIGQISSEVPQNLSASRPQDRQFILSSKKLLLSDSGFYLCAWTLAVQETQYFGPGTRLLVL.